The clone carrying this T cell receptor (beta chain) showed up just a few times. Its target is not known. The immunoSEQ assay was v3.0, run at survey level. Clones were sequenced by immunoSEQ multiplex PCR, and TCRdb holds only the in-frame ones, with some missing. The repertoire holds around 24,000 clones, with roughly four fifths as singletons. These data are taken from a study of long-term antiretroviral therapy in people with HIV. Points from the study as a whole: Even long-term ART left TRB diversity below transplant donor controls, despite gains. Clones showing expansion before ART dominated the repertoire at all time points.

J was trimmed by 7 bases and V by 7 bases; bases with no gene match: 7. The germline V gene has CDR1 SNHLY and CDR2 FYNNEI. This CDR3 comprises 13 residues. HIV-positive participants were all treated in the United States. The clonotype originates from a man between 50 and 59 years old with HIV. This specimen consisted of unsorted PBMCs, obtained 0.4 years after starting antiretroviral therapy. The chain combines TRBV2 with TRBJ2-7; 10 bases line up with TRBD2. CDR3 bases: TGTGCCAGCACACTAGCGGGGACGGGAGAGCAGTACTTC. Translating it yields CASTLAGTGEQYF. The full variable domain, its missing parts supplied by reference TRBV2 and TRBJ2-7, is EPEVTQTPSHQVTQMGQEVILRCVPISNHLYFYWYRQILGQKVEFLVSFYNNEISEKSEIFDDQFSVERPDGSNFTLKIRSTKLEDSAMYFCASTLAGTGEQYFGPGTRLTVT.